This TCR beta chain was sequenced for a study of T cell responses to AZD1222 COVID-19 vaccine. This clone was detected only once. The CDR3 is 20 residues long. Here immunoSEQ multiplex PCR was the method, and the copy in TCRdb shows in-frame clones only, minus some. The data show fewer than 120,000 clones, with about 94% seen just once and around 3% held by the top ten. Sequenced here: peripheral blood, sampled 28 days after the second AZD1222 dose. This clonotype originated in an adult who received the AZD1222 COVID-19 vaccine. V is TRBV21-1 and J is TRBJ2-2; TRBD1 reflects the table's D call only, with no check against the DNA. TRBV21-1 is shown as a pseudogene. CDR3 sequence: CASSKEVRNRGHRKAGELFF. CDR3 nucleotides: TGTGCCAGCAGCAAAGAAGTTAGGAACAGGGGGCATCGTAAGGCCGGGGAGCTGTTTTTT.